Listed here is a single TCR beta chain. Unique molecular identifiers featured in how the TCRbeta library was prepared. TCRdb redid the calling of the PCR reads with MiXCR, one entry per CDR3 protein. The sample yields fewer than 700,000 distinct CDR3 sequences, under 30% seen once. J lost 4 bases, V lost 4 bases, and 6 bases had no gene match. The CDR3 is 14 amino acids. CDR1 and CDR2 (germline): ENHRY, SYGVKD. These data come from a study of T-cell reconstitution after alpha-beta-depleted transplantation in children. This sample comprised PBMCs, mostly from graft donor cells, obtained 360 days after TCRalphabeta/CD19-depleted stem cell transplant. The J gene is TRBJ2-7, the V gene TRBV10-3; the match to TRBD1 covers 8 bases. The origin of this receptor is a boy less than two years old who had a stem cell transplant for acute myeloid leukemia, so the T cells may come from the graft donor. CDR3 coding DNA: TGTGCCATCAGTGCTGGGGACAGGATATACGAGCAGTACTTC. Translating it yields CAISAGDRIYEQYF.